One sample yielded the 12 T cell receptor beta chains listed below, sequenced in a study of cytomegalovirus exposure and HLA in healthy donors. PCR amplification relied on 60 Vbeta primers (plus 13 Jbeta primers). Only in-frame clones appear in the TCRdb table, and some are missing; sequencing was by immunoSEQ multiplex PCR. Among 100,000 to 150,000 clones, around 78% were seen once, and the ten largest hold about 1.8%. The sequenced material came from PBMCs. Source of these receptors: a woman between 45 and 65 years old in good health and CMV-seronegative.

This CDR3 reads CASSDSNNSPLHF. The CDR3, as DNA: TGTGCCAGCAGCGACTCCAACAATTCACCCCTCCACTTT. The chain has TRBV6-1 and TRBJ1-6; D is undetermined. V lost 6 bases to trimming and J lost 7 bases, with 10 bases between them. The CDR3 extends over 13 amino acids. Germline CDR1 and CDR2: MNHNS and SASEGT.

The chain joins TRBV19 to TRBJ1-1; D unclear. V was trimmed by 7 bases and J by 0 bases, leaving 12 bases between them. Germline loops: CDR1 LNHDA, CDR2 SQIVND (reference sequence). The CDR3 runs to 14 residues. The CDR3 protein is CASTAGTVNTEAFF. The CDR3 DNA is TGTGCCAGTACGGCCGGAACAGTGAACACTGAAGCTTTCTTT.

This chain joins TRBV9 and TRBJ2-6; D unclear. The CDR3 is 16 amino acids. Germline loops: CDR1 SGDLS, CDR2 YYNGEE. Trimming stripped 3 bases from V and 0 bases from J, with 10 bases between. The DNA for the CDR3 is TGTGCCAGCAGCGCCCTTCTGAGCTCTGGGGCCAACGTCCTGACTTTC. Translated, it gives CASSALLSSGANVLTF.

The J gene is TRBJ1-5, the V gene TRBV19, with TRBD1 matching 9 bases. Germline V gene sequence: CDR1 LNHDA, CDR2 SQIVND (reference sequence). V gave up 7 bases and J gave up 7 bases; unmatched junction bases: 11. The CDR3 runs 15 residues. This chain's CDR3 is CASTKEGQGWQPQHF. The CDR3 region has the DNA TGTGCCAGTACCAAGGAGGGACAGGGTTGGCAGCCCCAGCATTTT.

CDR3 sequence: CASSLDRNTEAFF. In DNA form, the CDR3 reads TGTGCCAGCAGTCTGGACAGGAACACTGAAGCTTTCTTT. The chain is built from TRBV5-4 and TRBJ1-1; TRBD1 might be the D (6 bases). Per germline, CDR1 SGHNT and CDR2 YYREEE (reference sequence). The CDR3 totals 13 residues. The V end was cut by 5 bases, the J end by 1 base, with 9 bases between.

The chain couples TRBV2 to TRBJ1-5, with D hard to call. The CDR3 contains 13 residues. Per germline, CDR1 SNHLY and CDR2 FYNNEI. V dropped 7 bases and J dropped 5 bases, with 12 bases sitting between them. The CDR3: CASKNTRDQPQHF. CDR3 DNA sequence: TGTGCCAGCAAAAACACTCGGGATCAGCCCCAGCATTTT.

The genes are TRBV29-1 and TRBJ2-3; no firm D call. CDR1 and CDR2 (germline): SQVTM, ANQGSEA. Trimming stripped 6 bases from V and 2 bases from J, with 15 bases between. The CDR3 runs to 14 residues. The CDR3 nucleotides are TGCAGCGTCCTCCCGACAAGTACCACAGATACGCAGTATTTT. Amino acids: CSVLPTSTTDTQYF.

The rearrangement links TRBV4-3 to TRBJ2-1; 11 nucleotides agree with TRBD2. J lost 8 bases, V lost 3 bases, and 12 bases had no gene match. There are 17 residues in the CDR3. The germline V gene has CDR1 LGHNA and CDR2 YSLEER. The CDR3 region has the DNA TGCGCCAGCAGCCAGATACTAGCGGGGGCGCTCGGGGATGAGCAGTTCTTC. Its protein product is CASSQILAGALGDEQFF.

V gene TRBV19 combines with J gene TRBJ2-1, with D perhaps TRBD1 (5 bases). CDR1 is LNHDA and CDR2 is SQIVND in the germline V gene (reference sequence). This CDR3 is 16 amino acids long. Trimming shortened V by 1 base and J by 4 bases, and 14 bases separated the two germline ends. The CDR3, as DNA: TGTGCCAGTAGTATAGCTGTACAGGAGCCTTACAATGAGCAGTTCTTC. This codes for CASSIAVQEPYNEQFF.

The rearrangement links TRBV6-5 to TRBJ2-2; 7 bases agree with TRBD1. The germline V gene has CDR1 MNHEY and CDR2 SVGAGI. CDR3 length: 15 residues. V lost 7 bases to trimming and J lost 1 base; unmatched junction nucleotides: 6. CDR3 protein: CASNTRDRNTGELFF. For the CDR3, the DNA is TGTGCCAGCAATACCCGGGACAGGAACACCGGGGAGCTGTTTTTT.

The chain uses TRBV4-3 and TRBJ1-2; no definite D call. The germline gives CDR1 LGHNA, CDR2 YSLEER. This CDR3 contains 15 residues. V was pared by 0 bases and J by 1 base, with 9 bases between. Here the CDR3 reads CASSQESGVNYGYTF. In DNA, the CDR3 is TGCGCCAGCAGCCAAGAGAGCGGGGTTAACTATGGCTACACCTTC.

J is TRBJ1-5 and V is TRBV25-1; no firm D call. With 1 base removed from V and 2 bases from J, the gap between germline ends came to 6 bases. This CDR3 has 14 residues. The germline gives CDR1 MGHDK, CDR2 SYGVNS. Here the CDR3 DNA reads TGTGCCAGCAGTGAATCGGGTGGCAATCAGCCCCAGCATTTT. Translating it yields CASSESGGNQPQHF.